In its sample, the clone carrying this TCR beta chain was seen many times. Its antigen remains unidentified. These data come from a study of response to subunit inactivated influenza vaccine. General study results and limits: Each seasonal flu vaccination may recruit only limited new T cells, authors suggested.

CDR3 length: 13 amino acids. Germline-derived CDR1 and CDR2 are LGHDT and YNNKEL (reference sequence). V shed 8 bases and J shed 3 bases, with 13 bases lying between them. TCRdb called the RT-PCR reads again in MiXCR, with one record for every CDR3 protein. Among approximately 530,000 distinct CDR3 sequences listed, more than 7% were seen once. The V gene is TRBV3-1, the J gene TRBJ1-1; D perhaps matches TRBD1 (5 bases). The receptor was isolated from a man between 50 and 75 years old who received an inactivated influenza vaccine. Sequenced material: PBMCs from blood, taken around 2 years after vaccination. CDR3 coding DNA: TGTGCCAGCGTCAACAGGCCGGACACTGAAGCTTTCTTT. This sequence encodes CASVNRPDTEAFF.